This TCR beta chain derives from a study of a mutant IDH1 vaccine in newly diagnosed glioma. Study details: Therapy received beforehand was radiotherapy, temozolomide, or both, with most patients given both.

This clone was counted only a few times. J gave up 5 bases and V 7 bases, and 6 bases lay outside the gene matches. Germline CDR1 and CDR2: SQVTM and ANQGSEA. The CDR3 loop spans 12 amino acids. Time point meaning: baseline, week 1 (first vaccination visit). Treatment denoted: pre-vaccination baseline after standard-of-care therapy. Sequencing was performed with immunoSEQ multiplex PCR; in TCRdb, only in-frame clones are kept and a portion is missing. The sample yields about 59,000 clones, more than 85% seen once. The sequence came from a man aged 45 to 65 with glioma. Sequences were derived from PBMCs, sampled from a glioma patient treated with radiotherapy, temozolomide or both. The chain employs TRBV29-1 and TRBJ2-5; 8 bases map to TRBD1. The CDR3 DNA follows: TGCAGCGCCGTGACAGGGGAGGAGACCCAGTACTTC. Amino acids: CSAVTGEETQYF.